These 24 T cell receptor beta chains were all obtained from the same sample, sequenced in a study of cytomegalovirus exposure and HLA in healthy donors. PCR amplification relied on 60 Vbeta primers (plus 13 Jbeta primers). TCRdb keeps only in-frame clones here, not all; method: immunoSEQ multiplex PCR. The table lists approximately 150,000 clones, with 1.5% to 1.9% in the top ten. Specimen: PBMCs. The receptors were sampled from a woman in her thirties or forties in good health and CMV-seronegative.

The CDR3 nucleotides read TGTGCCAGCAGTGTTACAGGCTCTTCCCAGGGGCCCCAGCATTTT. Amino acids: CASSVTGSSQGPQHF. The V call is TRBV2, the J call TRBJ1-5; tentatively, D is TRBD1 (5 bases). Germline V gives CDR1 SNHLY, CDR2 FYNNEI. Trimming removed 4 bases at V and 9 bases at J, with 19 bases between. This CDR3 has 15 residues.

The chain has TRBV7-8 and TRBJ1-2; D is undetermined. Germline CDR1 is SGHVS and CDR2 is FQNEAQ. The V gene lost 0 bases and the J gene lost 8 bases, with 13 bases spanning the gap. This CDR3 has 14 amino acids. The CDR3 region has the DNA TGTGCCAGCAGCTTAGCGCAACTAGAAGCGGGCTACACCTTC. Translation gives CASSLAQLEAGYTF.

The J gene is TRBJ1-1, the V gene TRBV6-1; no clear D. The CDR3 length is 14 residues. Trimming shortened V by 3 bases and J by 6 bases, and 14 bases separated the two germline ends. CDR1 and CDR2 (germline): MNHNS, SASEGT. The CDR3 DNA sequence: TGTGCCAGCAGTGATGGGCCTGCTAAGCCTGAAGCTTTCTTT. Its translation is CASSDGPAKPEAFF.

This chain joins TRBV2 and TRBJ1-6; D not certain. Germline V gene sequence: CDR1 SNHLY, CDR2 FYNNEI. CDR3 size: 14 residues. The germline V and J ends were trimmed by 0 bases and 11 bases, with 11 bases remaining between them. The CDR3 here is CASSEALQRTPLHF. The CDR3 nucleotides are TGTGCCAGCAGTGAAGCGTTACAGCGGACACCCCTCCACTTT. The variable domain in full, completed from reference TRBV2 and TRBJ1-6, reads EPEVTQTPSHQVTQMGQEVILRCVPISNHLYFYWYRQILGQKVEFLVSFYNNEISEKSEIFDDQFSVERPDGSNFTLKIRSTKLEDSAMYFCASSEALQRTPLHFGNGTRLTVT.

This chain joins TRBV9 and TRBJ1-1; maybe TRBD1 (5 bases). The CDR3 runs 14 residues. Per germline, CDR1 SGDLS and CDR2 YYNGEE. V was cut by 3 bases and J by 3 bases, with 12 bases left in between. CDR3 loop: CASSARGGDTEAFF. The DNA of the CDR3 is TGTGCCAGCAGCGCGCGTGGGGGGGACACTGAAGCTTTCTTT.

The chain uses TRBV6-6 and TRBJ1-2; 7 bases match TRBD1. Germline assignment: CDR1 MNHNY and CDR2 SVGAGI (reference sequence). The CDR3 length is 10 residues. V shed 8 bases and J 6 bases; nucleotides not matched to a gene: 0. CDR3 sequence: CASDRDGYTF. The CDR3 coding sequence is TGTGCCAGCGACAGGGATGGCTACACCTTC.

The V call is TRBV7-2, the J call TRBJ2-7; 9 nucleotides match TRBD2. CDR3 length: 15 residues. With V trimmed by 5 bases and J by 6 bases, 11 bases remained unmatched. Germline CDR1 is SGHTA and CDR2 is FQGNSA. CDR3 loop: CASSPGSGGWSEQYF. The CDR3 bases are TGTGCCAGCAGCCCCGGTAGCGGGGGTTGGAGCGAGCAGTACTTC.

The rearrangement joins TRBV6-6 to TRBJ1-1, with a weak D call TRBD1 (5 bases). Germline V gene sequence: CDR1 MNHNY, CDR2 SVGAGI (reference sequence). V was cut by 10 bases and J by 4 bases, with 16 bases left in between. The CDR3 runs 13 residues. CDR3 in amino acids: CAIQGEGITEAFF. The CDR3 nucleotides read TGTGCCATACAAGGGGAGGGAATCACTGAAGCTTTCTTT.

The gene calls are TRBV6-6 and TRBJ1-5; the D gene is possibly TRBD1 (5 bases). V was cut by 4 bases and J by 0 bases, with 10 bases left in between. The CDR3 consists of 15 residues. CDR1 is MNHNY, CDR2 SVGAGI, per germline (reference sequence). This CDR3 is CASSFTGVSNQPQHF. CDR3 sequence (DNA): TGTGCCAGCAGTTTCACAGGTGTTAGCAATCAGCCCCAGCATTTT.

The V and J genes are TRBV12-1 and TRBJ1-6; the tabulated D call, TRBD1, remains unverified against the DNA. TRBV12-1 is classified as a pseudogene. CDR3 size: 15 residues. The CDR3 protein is CASSVNRGRNSPLHF. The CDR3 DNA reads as TGTGCCAGCAGCGTCAACAGGGGGCGAAATTCACCCCTCCACTTT.

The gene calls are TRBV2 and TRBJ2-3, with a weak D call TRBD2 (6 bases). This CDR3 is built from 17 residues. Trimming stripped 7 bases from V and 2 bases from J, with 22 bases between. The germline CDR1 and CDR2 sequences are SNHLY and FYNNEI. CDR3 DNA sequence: TGTGCCAGCATTCCTCTATGGGGTGGAGGGCTCACAGATACGCAGTATTTT. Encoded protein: CASIPLWGGGLTDTQYF.

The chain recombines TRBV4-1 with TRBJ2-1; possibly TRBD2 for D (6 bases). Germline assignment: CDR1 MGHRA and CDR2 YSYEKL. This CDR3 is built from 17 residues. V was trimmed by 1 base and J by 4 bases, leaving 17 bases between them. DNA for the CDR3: TGCGCCAGCAGCCAAGTCGATATGGGACTTTCTTACAATGAGCAGTTCTTC. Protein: CASSQVDMGLSYNEQFF.

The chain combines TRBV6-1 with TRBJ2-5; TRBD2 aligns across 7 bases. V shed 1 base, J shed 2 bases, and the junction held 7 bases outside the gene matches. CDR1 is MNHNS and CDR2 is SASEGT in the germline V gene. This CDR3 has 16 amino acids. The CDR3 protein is CASSEGAGITQETQYF. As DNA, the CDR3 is TGTGCCAGCAGTGAAGGAGCGGGGATTACACAAGAGACCCAGTACTTC.

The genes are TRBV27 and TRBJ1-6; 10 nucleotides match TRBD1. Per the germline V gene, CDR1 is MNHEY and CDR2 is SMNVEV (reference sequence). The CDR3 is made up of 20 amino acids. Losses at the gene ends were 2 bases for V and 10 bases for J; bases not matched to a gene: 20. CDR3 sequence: CASSLLVGGAGTGEESPLHF. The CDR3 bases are TGTGCCAGCAGTTTACTAGTCGGGGGGGCTGGGACAGGGGAGGAATCACCCCTCCACTTT.

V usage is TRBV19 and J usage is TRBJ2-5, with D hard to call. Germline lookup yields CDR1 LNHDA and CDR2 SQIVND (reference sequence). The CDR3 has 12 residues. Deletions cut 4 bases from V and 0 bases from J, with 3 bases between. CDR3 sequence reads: CASSTDQETQYF. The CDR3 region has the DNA TGTGCCAGTAGTACAGACCAAGAGACCCAGTACTTC.

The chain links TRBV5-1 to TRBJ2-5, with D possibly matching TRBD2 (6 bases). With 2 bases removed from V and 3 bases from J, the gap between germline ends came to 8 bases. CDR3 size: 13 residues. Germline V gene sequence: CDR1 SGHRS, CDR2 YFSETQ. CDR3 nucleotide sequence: TGCGCCAGCAGCTTTGGCGGGGAAGAGACCCAGTACTTC. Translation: CASSFGGEETQYF.

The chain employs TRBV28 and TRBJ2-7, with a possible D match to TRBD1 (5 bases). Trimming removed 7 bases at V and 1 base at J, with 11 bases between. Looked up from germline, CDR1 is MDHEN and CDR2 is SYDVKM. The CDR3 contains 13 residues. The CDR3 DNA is TGTGCCAGCAATAGGGGAAGTTCCTACGAGCAGTACTTC. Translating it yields CASNRGSSYEQYF.

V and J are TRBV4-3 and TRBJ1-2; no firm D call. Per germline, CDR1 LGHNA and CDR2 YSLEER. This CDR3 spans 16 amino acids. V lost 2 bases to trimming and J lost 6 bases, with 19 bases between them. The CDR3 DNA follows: TGCGCCAGCAGCCAACACCTTGGGAGACTCCCGAATGGCTACACCTTC. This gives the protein CASSQHLGRLPNGYTF.

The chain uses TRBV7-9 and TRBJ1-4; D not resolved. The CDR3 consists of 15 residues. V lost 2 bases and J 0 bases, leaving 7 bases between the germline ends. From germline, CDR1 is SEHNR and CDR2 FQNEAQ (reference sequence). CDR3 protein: CASSLMEATNEKLFF. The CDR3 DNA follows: TGTGCCAGCAGCTTAATGGAGGCAACTAATGAAAAACTGTTTTTT.

The CDR3 region has the DNA TGTGCCAGTAGTCGAGATTTAGCAGTCCGGATAAATGAAAAACTGTTTTTT. As protein: CASSRDLAVRINEKLFF. The chain carries TRBV19 and TRBJ1-4; D is unresolved. V gave up 5 bases and J gave up 5 bases, with 21 bases separating them. The germline V gene encodes CDR1 LNHDA and CDR2 SQIVND (reference sequence). The CDR3 totals 17 residues.

CDR3 in DNA: TGTGCCAGCAGTGAGAACGGAAGGAGGGGCGGGGAGCTGTTTTTT. Translating it yields CASSENGRRGGELFF. The chain combines TRBV6-1 with TRBJ2-2, with TRBD2 as a possible D gene (6 bases). The length of the CDR3 is 15 residues. V was trimmed by 3 bases and J by 7 bases, leaving 15 bases between them. The germline CDR1 and CDR2 sequences are MNHNS and SASEGT.

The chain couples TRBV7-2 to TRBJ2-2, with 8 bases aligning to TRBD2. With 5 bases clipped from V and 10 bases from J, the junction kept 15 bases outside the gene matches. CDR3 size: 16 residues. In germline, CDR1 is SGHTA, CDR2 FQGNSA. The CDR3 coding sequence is TGTGCCAGCAGCCTTCGGGCAGGGTGGACTAGCTCGGAGCTGTTTTTT. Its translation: CASSLRAGWTSSELFF.

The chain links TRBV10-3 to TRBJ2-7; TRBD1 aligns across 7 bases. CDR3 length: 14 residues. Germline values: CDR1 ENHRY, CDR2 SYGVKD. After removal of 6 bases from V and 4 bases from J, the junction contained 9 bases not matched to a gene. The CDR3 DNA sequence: TGTGCCATCAGCGAGGGGGCACCTTTGTACGAGCAGTACGTC. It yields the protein CAISEGAPLYEQYV.

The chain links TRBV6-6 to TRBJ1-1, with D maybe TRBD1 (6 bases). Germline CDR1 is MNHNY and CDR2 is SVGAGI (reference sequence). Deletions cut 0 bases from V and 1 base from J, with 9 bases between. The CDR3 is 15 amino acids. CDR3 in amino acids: CASSYSRGRNTEAFF. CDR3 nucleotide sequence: TGTGCCAGCAGTTACTCGAGGGGGAGGAACACTGAAGCTTTCTTT.